This T cell receptor (beta chain) was obtained from a study of T cell responses to AZD1222 COVID-19 vaccine. About this clone: The antigen is unknown.

Points from the study as a whole: Females made up more of the donors, who were largely white British, and clonal diversity may have come out too low.

The method was immunoSEQ multiplex PCR; TCRdb's version includes in-frame clones alone and lacks a portion of them. The sample includes about 140,000 clones, roughly 92% seen only once; the top ten take about 4.8%. The CDR3 runs to 13 residues. Trimming took off 8 bases at V and 5 bases at J, with 13 bases between the two ends. Germline CDR1 and CDR2: KGHSH and LQKENI. The origin of this receptor is an adult in good health. The V and J genes are TRBV18 and TRBJ1-5; a possible D gene is TRBD1 (6 bases). Material: peripheral blood, obtained on day 0 of AZD1222 vaccination. The DNA for the CDR3 is TGTGCCAGCGCCTCGGCAGGGGATCAGCCCCAGCATTTT. Translated: CASASAGDQPQHF.